This T cell receptor beta chain was recorded in a study of shared clonotypes between healthy human individuals. General study findings and limits: A handful of donors showed sharing of approximately 5% of naive CD4 clonotypes. Naive subsets tended to show greater estimated richness than memory subsets.

Unmatched junction bases numbered 12, after V lost 0 bases and J lost 4 bases. The germline V gene has CDR1 SGDLS and CDR2 YYNGEE. The CDR3 extends over 19 amino acids. Positively selected for CCR7, the CD45RO-negative cells used as naive CD8 cells excluded terminally differentiated effector memory CD45RA+ cells. Libraries were prepared by immunoSEQ multiplex PCR; TCRdb keeps only in-frame clonotypes and omits some of them. This sample yields more than 2 million clones, of which less than 95% are seen a single time; roughly 1.1% belongs to the top ten. Points on this clone: Antigen: not known.

The V and J genes are TRBV9 and TRBJ2-2; 10 bases are a match to TRBD2. The TCR was taken from a man aged 18 to 30 in good health. The specimen was naive CD8+ T cells sorted from blood. The CDR3 here is CASSVDQLAGGRPTGELFF. The CDR3 coding sequence is TGTGCCAGCAGCGTAGACCAGTTAGCGGGAGGCCGTCCCACCGGGGAGCTGTTTTTT.